This is a list of T cell receptor beta chains from one sample in a study of shared clonotypes between healthy human individuals. Using immunoSEQ multiplex PCR, the repertoire was profiled, and TCRdb retains in-frame clones only, with some absent. Altogether approximately 2.5 million clones are present, 93% being singletons, with the ten largest covering approximately 0.37%. The specimen was naive CD4+ T cells from PBMCs. The receptors here all came from a man aged 18-30 years in good health. Some clones in this sample may be carry-over from other donors' samples. CDR3s include the opening cysteine and the closing phenylalanine or tryptophan. The order of the fields is D gene, J gene, V gene, clone size, CDR3 DNA, CDR3 protein. D genes are given only for firm matches. Not all rows give a size; the values are once, few, many and, for expanded clones, a class.

TRBD1 TRBJ2-7 TRBV18 . TGTGCCAGCTCACCCCCGGGACAGGTTTGGATGGAGCAGTACTTC CASSPPGQVWMEQYF
. TRBJ1-2 TRBV9 . TGTGCCAGCAGCGTAGGGACCGCTTCCCCCCAGGATGGCTACACCTTC CASSVGTASPQDGYTF
. TRBJ1-1 TRBV18 . TGTGCCAGCTCACCACTATCACACTCGAACACTGAAGCTTTCTTT CASSPLSHSNTEAFF
TRBD2 TRBJ2-7 TRBV18 . TGTGCCAGCTCACTAGGGACTAGTGCCTACGAGCAGTACTTC CASSLGTSAYEQYF
TRBD2 TRBJ2-5 TRBV18 . TGTGCCAGCTCACCTTTACTAGCGGAAGAGACCCAGTACTTC CASSPLLAEETQYF
TRBD1 TRBJ1-3 TRBV13 . TGTGCCAGCAGCATCCGGACAGGGGCGAACTCTGGAAACACCATATATTTT CASSIRTGANSGNTIYF
. TRBJ2-7 TRBV19 . TGTGCCAGTAGTATAACAGGTACGCGGGAGCAGTACTTC CASSITGTREQYF
. TRBJ2-4 TRBV9 . TGTGCCAGCAGCGTAGGGGGCACCCTAGCCAAAAACATTCAGTACTTC CASSVGGTLAKNIQYF
. TRBJ2-7 TRBV19 once TGTGCCAGTAGTACTCAGGGAAGTGGGTACGAGCAGTACTTC CASSTQGSGYEQYF
. TRBJ2-3 TRBV28 . TGTGCCAGCTCCGAGCCTACCGGGGCAGATACGCAGTATTTT CASSEPTGADTQYF
TRBD2 TRBJ2-2 TRBV4-2 . TGTGCCAGCAGCCAAGAGGGGACTAGCGGGAGTCGGCTGTTTTTT CASSQEGTSGSRLFF
. TRBJ1-3 TRBV7-9 . TGTGCCAGCAGCCATCGGGACGCTTACTCTGGAAACACCATATATTTT CASSHRDAYSGNTIYF
. TRBJ2-7 TRBV5-1 . TGCGCCAGCAGCTTCGGCGAAGCCCCCCCTTTGGGCGAGCAGTACTTC CASSFGEAPPLGEQYF
. TRBJ2-2 TRBV11-3 . TGTGCCAGCAGCTTAGGGTTGGCAGGAACCGGTGGCGGGGAGCTGTTTTTT CASSLGLAGTGGGELFF
. TRBJ1-2 TRBV20-1 few TGCAGTGCTAGTCCCCACTATGGCTACACCTTC CSASPHYGYTF
TRBD1 TRBJ2-7 TRBV30 . TGTGCCTGCGGGGGACAGGCCTACGAGCAGTACTTC CACGGQAYEQYF
. TRBJ2-3 TRBV5-1 . TGCGCCAGCAGCACTTCCCAAGGAACAGATACGCAGTATTTT CASSTSQGTDTQYF
. TRBJ2-7 TRBV6-6 . TGTGCCAGCAGAGGCGAAAAGGGCAGCTCCTACGAGCAGTACTTC CASRGEKGSSYEQYF
. TRBJ2-7 TRBV7-6 . TGTGCCAGCAGCTTTGACCCCAGGGAGGAGCAGTACTTC CASSFDPREEQYF
TRBD1 TRBJ1-3 TRBV6-1 once TGTGCCAGCAGCACGGGACAGACTGGAAACACCATATATTTT CASSTGQTGNTIYF
. TRBJ2-7 TRBV1 . TGCACCAGCAGCCAACACAGCGGGAAGCTCTACGAGCAGTACTTC CTSSQHSGKLYEQYF
. TRBJ1-1 TRBV7-3 . TGTGCCAGCAGCCCGACAGGGAACACTGAAGCTTTCTTT CASSPTGNTEAFF
TRBD1 TRBJ2-7 TRBV5-6 . TGTGCCAGCAGCACCGGGACAGGGGTCAACGAGCAGTACTTC CASSTGTGVNEQYF
. TRBJ1-5 TRBV28 . TGTGCCAGCACCACTCCGTCGGCTCAGCCCCAGCATTTT CASTTPSAQPQHF
. TRBJ1-2 TRBV18 . TGTGCCAGCTCCCCCTTGGAAAATTCCAATGGCTACACCTTC CASSPLENSNGYTF